This T cell receptor beta chain derives from a study of T cells in localized non-small cell lung cancer. Using immunoSEQ multiplex PCR, the repertoire was profiled, and TCRdb retains in-frame clones only, with some absent. The data hold 50,000 to 70,000 clones, with 80% to 90% observed a single time. Concerning this clone itself: The antigen remains undetermined.

The study's findings and limits: Heterogeneity within the tumor remains possible, as just one region underwent sequencing. A raised T cell density in blood coincided with lengthier overall survival. Turning up in adjacent lung were a median approximately 60 of the top 100 tumor clones.

Material: PBMCs, obtained before any cancer treatment. The sequence came from a man aged 35 to 69 with stage II lung adenocarcinoma.

The CDR3 region has the DNA TGCGCCAGCAGCCCTGACAGCGATACGCAGTATTTT. Its protein is CASSPDSDTQYF. The rearrangement uses TRBV5-1 and TRBJ2-3, with a tentative D call TRBD1 (5 bases). The CDR3 runs 12 residues. In germline, CDR1 is SGHRS, CDR2 YFSETQ. Between the trimmed V and J ends, which lost 4 bases and 6 bases, there was a span of 9 bases.